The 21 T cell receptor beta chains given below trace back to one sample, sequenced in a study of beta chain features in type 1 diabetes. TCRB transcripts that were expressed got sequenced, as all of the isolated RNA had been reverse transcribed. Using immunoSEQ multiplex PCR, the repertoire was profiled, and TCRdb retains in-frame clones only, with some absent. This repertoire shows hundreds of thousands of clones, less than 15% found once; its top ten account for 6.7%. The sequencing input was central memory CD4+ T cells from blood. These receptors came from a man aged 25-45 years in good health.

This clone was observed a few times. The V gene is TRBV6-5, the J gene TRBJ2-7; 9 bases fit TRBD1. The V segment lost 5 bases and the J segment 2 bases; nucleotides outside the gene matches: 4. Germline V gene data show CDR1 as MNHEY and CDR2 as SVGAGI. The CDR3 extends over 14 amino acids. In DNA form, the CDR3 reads TGTGCCAGCAGTGCCGGGACAGGGACCTACGAGCAGTACGTC. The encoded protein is CASSAGTGTYEQYV.

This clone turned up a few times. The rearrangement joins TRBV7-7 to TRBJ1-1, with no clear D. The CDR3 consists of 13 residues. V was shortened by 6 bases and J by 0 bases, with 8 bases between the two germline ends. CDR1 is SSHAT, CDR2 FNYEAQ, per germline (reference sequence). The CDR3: CASSPNMNTEAFF. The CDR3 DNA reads TGTGCCAGCAGTCCGAATATGAACACTGAAGCTTTCTTT.

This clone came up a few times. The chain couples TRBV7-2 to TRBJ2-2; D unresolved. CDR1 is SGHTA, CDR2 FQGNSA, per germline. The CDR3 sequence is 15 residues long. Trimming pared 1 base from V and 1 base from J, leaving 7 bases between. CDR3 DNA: TGTGCCAGCAGCTTAGTCACGGGGAACACCGGGGAGCTGTTTTTT. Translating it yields CASSLVTGNTGELFF.

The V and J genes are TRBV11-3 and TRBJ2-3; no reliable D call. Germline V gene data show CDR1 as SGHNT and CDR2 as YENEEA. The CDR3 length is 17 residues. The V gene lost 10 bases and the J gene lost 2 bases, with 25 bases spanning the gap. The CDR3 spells CATATYGMVGITDTQYF. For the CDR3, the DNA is TGTGCCACAGCAACATATGGGATGGTTGGAATCACAGATACGCAGTATTTT.

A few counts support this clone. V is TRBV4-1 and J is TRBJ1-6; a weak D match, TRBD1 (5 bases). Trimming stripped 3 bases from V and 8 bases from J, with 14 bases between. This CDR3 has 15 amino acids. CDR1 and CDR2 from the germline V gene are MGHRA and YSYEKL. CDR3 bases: TGCGCCAGCAGCCAGGACTACAGGACGGATTCACCCCTCCACTTT. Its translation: CASSQDYRTDSPLHF.

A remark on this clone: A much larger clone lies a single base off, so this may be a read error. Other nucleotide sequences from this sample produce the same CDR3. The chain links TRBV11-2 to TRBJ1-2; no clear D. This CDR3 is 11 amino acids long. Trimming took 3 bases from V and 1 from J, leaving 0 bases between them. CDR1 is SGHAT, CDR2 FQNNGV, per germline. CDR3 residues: CASSFNYGYTF. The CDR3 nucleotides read TGTGCCAGCAGCTTTAACTATGGCTACACCTTC. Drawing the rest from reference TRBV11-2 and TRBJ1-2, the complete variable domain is EAGVAQSPRYKIIEKRQSVAFWCNPISGHATLYWYQQILGQGPKLLIQFQNNGVVDDSQLPKDRFSAERLKGVDSTLKIQPAKLEDSAVYLCASSFNYGYTFGSGTRLTVV.

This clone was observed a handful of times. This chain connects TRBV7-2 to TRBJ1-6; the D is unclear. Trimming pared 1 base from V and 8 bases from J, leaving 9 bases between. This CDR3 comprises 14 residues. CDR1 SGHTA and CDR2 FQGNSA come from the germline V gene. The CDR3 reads CASSLGVRDSPLHF. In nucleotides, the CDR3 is TGTGCCAGCAGCTTAGGGGTACGGGATTCACCCCTCCACTTT.

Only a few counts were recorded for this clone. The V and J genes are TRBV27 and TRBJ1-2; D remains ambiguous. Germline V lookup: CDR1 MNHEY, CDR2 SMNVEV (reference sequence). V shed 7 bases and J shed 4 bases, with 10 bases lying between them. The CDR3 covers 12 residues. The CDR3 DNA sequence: TGTGCCAGCAAGGACCCCGGCTATGGCTACACCTTC. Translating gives CASKDPGYGYTF.

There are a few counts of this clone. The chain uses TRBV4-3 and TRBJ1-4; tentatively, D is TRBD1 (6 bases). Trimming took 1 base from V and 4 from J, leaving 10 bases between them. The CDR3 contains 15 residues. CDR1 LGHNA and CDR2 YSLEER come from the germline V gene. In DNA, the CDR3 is TGCGCCAGCAGCCAAGTCCCAGGGGATAATGAAAAACTGTTTTTT. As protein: CASSQVPGDNEKLFF.

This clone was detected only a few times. The CDR3 DNA reads as TGTGCCACCAACGCGGGACTTAGCAATCAGCCCCAGCATTTT. Residues: CATNAGLSNQPQHF. The chain is built from TRBV15 and TRBJ1-5, with a tentative D call TRBD1 (5 bases). Deletions cut 7 bases from V and 0 bases from J, with 10 bases between. Germline CDR1 is LNHNV and CDR2 is YYDKDF (reference sequence). CDR3 size: 14 residues.

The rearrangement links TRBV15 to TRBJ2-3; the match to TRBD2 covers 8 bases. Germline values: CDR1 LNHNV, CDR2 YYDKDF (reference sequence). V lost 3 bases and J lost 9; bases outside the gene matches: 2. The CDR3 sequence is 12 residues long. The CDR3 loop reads CATSRERGTQYF. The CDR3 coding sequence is TGTGCCACCAGCAGGGAGCGGGGGACGCAGTATTTT.

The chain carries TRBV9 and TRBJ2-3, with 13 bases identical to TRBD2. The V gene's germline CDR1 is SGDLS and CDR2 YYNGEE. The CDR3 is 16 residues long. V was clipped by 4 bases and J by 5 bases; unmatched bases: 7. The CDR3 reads CASSLGTSGIVDTQYF. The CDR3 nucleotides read TGTGCCAGCAGCCTCGGGACTAGCGGGATTGTAGATACGCAGTATTTT.

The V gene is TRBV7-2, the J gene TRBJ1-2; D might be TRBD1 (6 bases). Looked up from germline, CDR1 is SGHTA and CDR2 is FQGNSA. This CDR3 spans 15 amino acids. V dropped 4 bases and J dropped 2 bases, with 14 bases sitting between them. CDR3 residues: CASSSPADRNYGYTF. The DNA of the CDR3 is TGTGCCAGCAGCTCCCCCGCGGACAGAAACTATGGCTACACCTTC.

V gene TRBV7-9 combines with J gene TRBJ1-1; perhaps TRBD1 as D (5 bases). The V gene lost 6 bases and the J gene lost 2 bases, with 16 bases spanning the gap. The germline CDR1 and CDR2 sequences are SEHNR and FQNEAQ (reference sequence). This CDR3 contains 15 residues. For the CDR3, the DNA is TGTGCCAGCAGGCCCAATACAGGACTAAACACTGAAGCTTTCTTT. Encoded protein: CASRPNTGLNTEAFF.

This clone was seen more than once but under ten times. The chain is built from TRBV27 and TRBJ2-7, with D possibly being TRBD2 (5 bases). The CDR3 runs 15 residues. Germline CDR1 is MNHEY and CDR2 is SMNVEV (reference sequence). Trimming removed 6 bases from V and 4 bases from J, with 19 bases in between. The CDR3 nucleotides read TGTGCCAGCAGAAGATCTGACGGAGGAGTATACGAGCAGTACTTC. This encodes CASRRSDGGVYEQYF.

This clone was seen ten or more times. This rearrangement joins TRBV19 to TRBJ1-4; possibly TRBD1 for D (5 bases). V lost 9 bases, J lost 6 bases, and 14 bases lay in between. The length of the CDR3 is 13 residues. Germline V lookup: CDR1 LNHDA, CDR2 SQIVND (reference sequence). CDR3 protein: CASWGTEDEKLFF. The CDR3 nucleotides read TGTGCCAGCTGGGGGACCGAGGATGAAAAACTGTTTTTT.

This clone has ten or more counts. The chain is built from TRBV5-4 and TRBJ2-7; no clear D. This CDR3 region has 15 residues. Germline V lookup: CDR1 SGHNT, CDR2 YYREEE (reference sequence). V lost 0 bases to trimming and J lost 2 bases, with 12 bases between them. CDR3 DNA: TGTGCCAGCAGCTTGGGTTGGCAGGAGCCCTACGAGCAGTACTTC. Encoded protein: CASSLGWQEPYEQYF.

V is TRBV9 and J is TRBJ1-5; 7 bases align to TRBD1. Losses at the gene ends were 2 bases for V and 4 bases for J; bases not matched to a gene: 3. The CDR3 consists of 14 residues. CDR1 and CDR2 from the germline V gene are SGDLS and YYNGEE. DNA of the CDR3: TGTGCCAGCAGCGTGGGGACAGTGAATCAGCCCCAGCATTTT. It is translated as CASSVGTVNQPQHF.

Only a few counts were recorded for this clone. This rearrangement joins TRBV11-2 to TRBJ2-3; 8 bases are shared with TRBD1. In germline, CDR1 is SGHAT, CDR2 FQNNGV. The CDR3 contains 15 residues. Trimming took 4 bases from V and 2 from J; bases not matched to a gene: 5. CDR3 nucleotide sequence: TGTGCCAGCAGCTCAGGACAGGGTAACACAGATACGCAGTATTTT. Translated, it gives CASSSGQGNTDTQYF. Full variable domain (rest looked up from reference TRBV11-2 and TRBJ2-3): EAGVAQSPRYKIIEKRQSVAFWCNPISGHATLYWYQQILGQGPKLLIQFQNNGVVDDSQLPKDRFSAERLKGVDSTLKIQPAKLEDSAVYLCASSSGQGNTDTQYFGPGTRLTVL.

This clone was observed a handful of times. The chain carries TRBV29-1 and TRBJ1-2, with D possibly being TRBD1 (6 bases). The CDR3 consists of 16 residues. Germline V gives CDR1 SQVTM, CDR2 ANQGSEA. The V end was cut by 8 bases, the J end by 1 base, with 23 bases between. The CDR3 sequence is CSLRDGSTGINYGYTF. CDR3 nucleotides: TGCAGCCTTAGGGATGGCTCGACAGGAATTAACTATGGCTACACCTTC.

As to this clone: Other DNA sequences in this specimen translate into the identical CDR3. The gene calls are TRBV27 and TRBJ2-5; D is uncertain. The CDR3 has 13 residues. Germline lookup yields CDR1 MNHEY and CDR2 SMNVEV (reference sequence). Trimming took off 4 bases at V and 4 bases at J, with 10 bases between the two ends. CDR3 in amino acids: CASSYRVRETQYF. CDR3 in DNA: TGTGCCAGCAGTTACCGGGTCCGAGAGACCCAGTACTTC.